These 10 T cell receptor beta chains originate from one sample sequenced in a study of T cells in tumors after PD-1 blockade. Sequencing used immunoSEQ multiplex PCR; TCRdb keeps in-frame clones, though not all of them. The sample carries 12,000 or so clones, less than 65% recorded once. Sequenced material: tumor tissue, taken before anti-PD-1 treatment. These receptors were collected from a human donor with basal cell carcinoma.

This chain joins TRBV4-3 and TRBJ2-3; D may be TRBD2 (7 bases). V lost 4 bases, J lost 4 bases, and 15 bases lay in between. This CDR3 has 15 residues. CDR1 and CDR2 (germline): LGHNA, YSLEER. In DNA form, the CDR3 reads TGCGCCAGCAGCCGGACTAGGGGGGGGGCAGATACGCAGTATTTT. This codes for CASSRTRGGADTQYF.

The CDR3 bases are TGTGCCAGCAGCCAAGTTGGGGGTTTTAATGAAAAACTGTTTTTT. Its protein product is CASSQVGGFNEKLFF. The V gene is TRBV3-1 (or the pseudogene TRBV3-2), the J gene TRBJ1-4, with TRBD1 as a possible D gene (5 bases). Trimming pared 1 base from V and 4 bases from J, leaving 10 bases between. Germline CDR1 and CDR2: LGHDT and YNNKEL (reference sequence). This CDR3 has 15 residues.

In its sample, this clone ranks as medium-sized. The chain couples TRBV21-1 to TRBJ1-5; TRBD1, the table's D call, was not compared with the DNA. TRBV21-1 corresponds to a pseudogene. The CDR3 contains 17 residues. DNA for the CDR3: TGTGCCAGCAGCAAAGGGGGACAGGGATATAGCAATCAGCCCCAGCATTTT. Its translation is CASSKGGQGYSNQPQHF.

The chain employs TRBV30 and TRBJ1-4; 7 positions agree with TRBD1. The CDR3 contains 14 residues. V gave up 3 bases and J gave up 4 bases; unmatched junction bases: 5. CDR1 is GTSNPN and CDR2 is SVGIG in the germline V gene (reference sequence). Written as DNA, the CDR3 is TGTGCCTGGAGGAGGGGGCAGGTTAATGAAAAACTGTTTTTT. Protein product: CAWRRGQVNEKLFF.

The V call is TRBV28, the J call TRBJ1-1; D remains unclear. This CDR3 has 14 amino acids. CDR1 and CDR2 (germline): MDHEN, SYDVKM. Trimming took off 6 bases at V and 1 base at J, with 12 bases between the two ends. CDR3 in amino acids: CASSPPRWNTEAFF. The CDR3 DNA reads TGTGCCAGCAGCCCGCCGAGGTGGAACACTGAAGCTTTCTTT.

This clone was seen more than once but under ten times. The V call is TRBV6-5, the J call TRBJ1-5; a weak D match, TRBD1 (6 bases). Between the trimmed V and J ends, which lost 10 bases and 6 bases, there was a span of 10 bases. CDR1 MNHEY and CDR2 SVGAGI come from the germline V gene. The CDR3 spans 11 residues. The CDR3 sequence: CATRGGQPQHF. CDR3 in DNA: TGTGCCACCAGAGGGGGTCAGCCCCAGCATTTT.

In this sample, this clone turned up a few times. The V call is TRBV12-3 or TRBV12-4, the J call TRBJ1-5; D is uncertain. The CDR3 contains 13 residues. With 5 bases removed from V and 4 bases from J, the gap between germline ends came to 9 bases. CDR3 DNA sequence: TGTGCCAGCAGTCGTGGACCAAATCAGCCCCAGCATTTT. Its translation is CASSRGPNQPQHF.

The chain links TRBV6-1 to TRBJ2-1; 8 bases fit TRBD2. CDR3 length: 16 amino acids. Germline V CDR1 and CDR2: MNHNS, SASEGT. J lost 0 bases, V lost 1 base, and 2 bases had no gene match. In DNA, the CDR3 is TGTGCCAGCAGTGAAGACGGGAGGGCCTCCTACAATGAGCAGTTCTTC. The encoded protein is CASSEDGRASYNEQFF.

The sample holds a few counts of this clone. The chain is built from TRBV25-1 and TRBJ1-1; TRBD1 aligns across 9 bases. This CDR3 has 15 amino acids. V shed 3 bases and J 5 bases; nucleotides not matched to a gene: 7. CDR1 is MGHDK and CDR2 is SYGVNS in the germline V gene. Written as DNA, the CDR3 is TGTGCCAGCAGTGATCCGACAGGGGGAAGAACTGAAGCTTTCTTT. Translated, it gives CASSDPTGGRTEAFF.

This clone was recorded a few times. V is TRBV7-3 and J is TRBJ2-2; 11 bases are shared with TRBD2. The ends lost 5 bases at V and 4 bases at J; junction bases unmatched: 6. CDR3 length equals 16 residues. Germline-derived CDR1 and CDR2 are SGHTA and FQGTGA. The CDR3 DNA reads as TGTGCCAGCAGCCTGATAGCGGGAGGGGCCACCGGGGAGCTGTTTTTT. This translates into CASSLIAGGATGELFF.